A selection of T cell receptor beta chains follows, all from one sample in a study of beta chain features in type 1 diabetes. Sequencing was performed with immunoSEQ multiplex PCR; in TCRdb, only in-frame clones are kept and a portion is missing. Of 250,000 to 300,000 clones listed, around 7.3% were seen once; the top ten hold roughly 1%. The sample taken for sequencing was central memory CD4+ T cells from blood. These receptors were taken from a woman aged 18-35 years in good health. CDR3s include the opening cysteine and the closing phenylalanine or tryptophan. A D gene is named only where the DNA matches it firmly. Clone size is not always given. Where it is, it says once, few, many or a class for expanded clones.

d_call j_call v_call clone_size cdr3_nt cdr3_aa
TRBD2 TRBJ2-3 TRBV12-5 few TGTGCTAGTGGTTTGGCGGCCGGGACTAGCCCCGCCGGGAATACGCAGTATTTT CASGLAAGTSPAGNTQYF
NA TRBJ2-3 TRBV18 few TGTGCCAGCTCACCCTACACAGTTTCGGGCACAGATACGCAGTATTTT CASSPYTVSGTDTQYF
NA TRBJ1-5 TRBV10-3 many TGTGCCATCAGTGAGCGGGGGGCGAACAATCAGCCCCAGCATTTT CAISERGANNQPQHF
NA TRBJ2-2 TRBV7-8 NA TGTGCCAGCAGCTTATGGGTTACCGGGGAGCTGTTTTTT CASSLWVTGELFF
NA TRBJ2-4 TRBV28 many TGTGCCAGCAGCCTGCCCGGGAACTCGGGCAAAAACATTCAGTACTTC CASSLPGNSGKNIQYF
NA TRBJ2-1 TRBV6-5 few TGTGCCAGTACAAGGACCTTCAGCAATGAGCAGTTCTTC CASTRTFSNEQFF
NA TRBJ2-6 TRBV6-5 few TGTGCCAGCAGTTACTACGGGGTTGGGGCCAACGTCCTGACTTTC CASSYYGVGANVLTF
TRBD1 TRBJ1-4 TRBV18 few TGTGCCAGCTCACCGACCTTACAGGGGGGAGGTGAAAAACTGTTTTTT CASSPTLQGGGEKLFF
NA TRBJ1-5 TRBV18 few TGTGCCAGCTCACCATCTCAGAATCAGCCCCAGCATTTT CASSPSQNQPQHF
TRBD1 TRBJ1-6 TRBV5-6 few TGTGCCAGCAGCTTGGGACAGGGCGGTTCACCCCTCCACTTT CASSLGQGGSPLHF
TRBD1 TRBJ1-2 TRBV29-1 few TGCAGCGCCAACAGGGGGGCGACCTATGGCTACACCTTC CSANRGATYGYTF
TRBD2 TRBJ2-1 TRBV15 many TGTGCCACCAGCAGAGGCGGGGGGAGCGGGATCAATGAGCAGTTCTTC CATSRGGGSGINEQFF
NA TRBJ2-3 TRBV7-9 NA TGTGCCAGCAGCTCCCTTGCGCCTAGCGGCACAGATACGCAGTATTTT CASSSLAPSGTDTQYF
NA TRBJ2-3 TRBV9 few TGTGCCAGCAGCGATGGGGGCCTGAAAGCAGATACGCAGTATTTT CASSDGGLKADTQYF
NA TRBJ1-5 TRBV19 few TGTGCCAGTAGTATAGCACAGGCGGGCAATCAGCCCCAGCATTTT CASSIAQAGNQPQHF
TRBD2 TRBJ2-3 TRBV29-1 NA TGCAGCGCACCCCATACTAGCGGTGCTAGCACAGATACGCAGTATTTT CSAPHTSGASTDTQYF
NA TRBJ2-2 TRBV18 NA TGTGCCAGCTCCCATCAGGGAAATATTCGAAACACCGGGGAGCTGTTTTTT CASSHQGNIRNTGELFF
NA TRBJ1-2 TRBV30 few TGTGCCTGGAGTGTCTGGGACAACTATGGCTACACCTTC CAWSVWDNYGYTF
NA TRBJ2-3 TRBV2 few TGTGCCACCGCGGGACTTCTCCCCACAGATACGCAGTATTTT CATAGLLPTDTQYF
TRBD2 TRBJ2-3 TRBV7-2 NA TGTGCCAGCAGCTTAGCTCTAGCGGGCCCCCGGGATACGCAGTATTTT CASSLALAGPRDTQYF
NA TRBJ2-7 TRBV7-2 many TGTGCCAGCAGCTTAGACAGGGCCGCGAAGGAGCAGTACTTC CASSLDRAAKEQYF
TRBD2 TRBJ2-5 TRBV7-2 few TGTGCCAGCAGCTCCCTAGCGGGGGCCGGGGAGACCCAGTACTTC CASSSLAGAGETQYF
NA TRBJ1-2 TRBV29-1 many TGCAGCGTTGTTCCACTAGACAGCTCCTATGGCTACACCTTC CSVVPLDSSYGYTF
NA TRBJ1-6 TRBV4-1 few TGCGCCAGCAGCAGGGAGGATTCACCCCTCCACTTT CASSREDSPLHF
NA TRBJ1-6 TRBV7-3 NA TGTGCCAGCAGCGCCCAACCTCGTAGTCCCCTCCACTTT CASSAQPRSPLHF
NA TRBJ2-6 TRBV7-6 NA TGTGCCAGCAGCACTTCGGGCCCCATTGGGGCCAACGTCCTGACTTTC CASSTSGPIGANVLTF
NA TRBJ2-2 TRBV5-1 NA TGCGCCAGCAGCCTACAAGGCACAGCTACCGGGGAGCTGTTTTTT CASSLQGTATGELFF
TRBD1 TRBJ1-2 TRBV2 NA TGTGCCAGCAGCGGACAGGCGAGAAACTATGGCTACACCTTC CASSGQARNYGYTF
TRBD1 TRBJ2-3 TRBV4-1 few TGCGCCAGCAGCCCGACAGGGGGCACAGATACGCAGTATTTT CASSPTGGTDTQYF
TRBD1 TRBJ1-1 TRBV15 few TGTGCCACCAGCGACGGGACAGCGGGGAACACTGAAGCTTTCTTT CATSDGTAGNTEAFF
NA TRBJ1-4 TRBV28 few TGTGCCAGCAGTGCCCCCAGGGGAACTAATGAAAAACTGTTTTTT CASSAPRGTNEKLFF
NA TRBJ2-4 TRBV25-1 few TGTGCCAGCAGTGTAGGGCCGGCGGACATTCAGTACTTC CASSVGPADIQYF
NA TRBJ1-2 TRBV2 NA TGTGCCAGCAGTGACGTGGGTGGTGGCTACACCTTC CASSDVGGGYTF
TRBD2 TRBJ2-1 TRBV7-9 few TGTGCCAGCACCCCCATAGGGCTAGCGGGAGCAAATGAGCAGTTCTTC CASTPIGLAGANEQFF
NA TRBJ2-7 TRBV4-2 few TGTGCCAGCAGCCAAGATCGGGGGCAGAAAGACGAGCAGTACTTC CASSQDRGQKDEQYF
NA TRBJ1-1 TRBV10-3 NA TGTGCCATCAGTGTCGAGGGTTGGTCGGAAGCTTTCTTT CAISVEGWSEAFF
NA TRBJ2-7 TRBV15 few TGTGCCACCAGCAGAGATGCATACGAGCAGTACTTC CATSRDAYEQYF
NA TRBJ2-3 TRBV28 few TGTGCCAGCAGTCCACCATCCTGGGCCAGAAGCACAAATACGCAGTATTTT CASSPPSWARSTNTQYF